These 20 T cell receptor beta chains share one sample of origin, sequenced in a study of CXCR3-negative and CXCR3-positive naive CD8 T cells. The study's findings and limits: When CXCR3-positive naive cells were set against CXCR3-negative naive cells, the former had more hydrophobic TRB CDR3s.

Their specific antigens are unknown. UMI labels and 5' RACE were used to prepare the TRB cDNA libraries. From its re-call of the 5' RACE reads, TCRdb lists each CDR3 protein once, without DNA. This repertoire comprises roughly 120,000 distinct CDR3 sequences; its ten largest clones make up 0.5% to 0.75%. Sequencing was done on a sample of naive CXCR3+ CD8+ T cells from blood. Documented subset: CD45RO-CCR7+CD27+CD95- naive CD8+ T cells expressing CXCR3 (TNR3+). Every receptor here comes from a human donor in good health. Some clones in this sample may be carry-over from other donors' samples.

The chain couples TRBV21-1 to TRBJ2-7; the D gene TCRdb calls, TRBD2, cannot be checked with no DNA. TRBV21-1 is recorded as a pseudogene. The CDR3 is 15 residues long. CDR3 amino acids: CASSPMAGAPYEQYF.

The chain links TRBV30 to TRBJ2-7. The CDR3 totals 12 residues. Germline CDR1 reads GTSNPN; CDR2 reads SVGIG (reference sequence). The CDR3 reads CAWRGDSYEQYF.

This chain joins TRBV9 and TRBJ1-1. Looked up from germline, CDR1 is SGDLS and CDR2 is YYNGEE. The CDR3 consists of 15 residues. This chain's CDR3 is CASSLNPTGNTEAFF.

CDR3 protein: CASSFDPLDTQYF. The chain carries TRBV12-3 or TRBV12-4 and TRBJ2-3. CDR3 length: 13 residues.

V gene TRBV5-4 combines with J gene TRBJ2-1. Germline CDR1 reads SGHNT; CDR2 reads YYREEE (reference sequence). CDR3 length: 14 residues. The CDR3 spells CASSLYGSYNEQFF.

CDR3 region: CAISRDRNNEQFF. The chain recombines TRBV24-1 with TRBJ2-1; TCRdb calls TRBD1, which cannot be checked without DNA. The CDR3 extends over 13 amino acids. Germline V gene data show CDR1 as KGHDR and CDR2 as SFDVKD.

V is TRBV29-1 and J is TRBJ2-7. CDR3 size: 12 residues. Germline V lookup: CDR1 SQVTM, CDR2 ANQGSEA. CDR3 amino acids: CSVEDLQGLQYF.

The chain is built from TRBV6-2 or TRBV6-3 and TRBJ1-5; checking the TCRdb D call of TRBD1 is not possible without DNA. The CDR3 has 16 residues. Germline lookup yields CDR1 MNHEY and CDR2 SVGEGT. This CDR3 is CASSPEGQFGMEPQHF.

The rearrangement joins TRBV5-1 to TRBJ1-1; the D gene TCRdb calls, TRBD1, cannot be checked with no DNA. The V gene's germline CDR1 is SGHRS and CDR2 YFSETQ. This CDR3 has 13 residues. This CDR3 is CASSLGAATEAFF.

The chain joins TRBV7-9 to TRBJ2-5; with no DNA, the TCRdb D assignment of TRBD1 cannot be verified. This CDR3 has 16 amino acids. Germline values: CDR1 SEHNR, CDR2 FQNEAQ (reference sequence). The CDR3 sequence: CASSSTTLGPEETQYF.

This CDR3 reads CSVLGSLGCYDYGYTF. The chain carries TRBV29-1 and TRBJ1-2. From germline, CDR1 is SQVTM and CDR2 ANQGSEA. The CDR3 contains 16 residues.

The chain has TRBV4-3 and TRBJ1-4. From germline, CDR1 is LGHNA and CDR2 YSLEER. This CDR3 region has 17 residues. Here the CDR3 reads CASSQDRTVATNEKLFF.

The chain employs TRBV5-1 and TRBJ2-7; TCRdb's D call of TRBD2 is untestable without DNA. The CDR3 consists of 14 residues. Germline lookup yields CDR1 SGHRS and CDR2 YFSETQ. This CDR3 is CASSLLAGDEEQYF.

This chain's CDR3 is CASRTGRDLNEQFF. The chain links TRBV4-1 to TRBJ2-1; the TCRdb D gene call, TRBD1, has no DNA to confirm it. CDR1 and CDR2 from the germline V gene are MGHRA and YSYEKL. The CDR3 totals 14 residues.

The chain's CDR3 is CASSLGREALF. The J gene is TRBJ1-1, the V gene TRBV12-3 or TRBV12-4. The CDR3 totals 11 residues.

This CDR3 reads CSAVVDYEQYF. The rearrangement uses TRBV29-1 and TRBJ2-7; TCRdb names TRBD2, which stays unverified in the absence of DNA. The CDR3 sequence is 11 residues long. From germline, CDR1 is SQVTM and CDR2 ANQGSEA.

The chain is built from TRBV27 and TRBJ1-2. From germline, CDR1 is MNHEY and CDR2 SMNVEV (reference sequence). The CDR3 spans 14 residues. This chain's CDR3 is CASSLKRIGYGYTF.

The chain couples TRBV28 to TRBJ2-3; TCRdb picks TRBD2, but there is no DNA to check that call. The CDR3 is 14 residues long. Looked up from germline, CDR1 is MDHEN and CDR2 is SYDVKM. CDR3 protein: CASSLAGRADTQYF.

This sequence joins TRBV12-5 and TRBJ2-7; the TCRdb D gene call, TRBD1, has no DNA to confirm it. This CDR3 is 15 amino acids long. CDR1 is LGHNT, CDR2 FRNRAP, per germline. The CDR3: CASGLVQGPNYEQYF.

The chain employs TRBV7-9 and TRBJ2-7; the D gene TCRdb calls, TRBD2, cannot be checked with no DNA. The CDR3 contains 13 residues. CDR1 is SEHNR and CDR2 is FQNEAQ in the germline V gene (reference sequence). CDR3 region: CASSLVVGGEQYF.